This entry lists 15 T cell receptor beta chains sequenced from one sample in a study of blood T cell repertoires in COVID-19 (dated by TCRdb to about 2020). The library was prepared using the immunoSEQ multiplex PCR assay. Drawn from immuneACCESS, this table holds only the in-frame rearrangements with V and J called that TCRdb kept. Clones are partly lost; checked studies trace under half to an unresolved V gene and leave the rest unexplained. Recorded for this sample are roughly 57,000 clones; 90% of them occurred a single time. The top ten clones comprise 16% of the sample. Sequencing was performed on peripheral blood. All receptors come from a man older than 75 with acute or convalescent COVID-19.

The rearrangement joins TRBV5-4 to TRBJ2-1; the D gene is possibly TRBD2 (6 bases). Trimming cost V 4 bases and J 9 bases, with 17 bases left between them. The CDR3 extends over 14 amino acids. CDR1 is SGHNT, CDR2 YYREEE, per germline (reference sequence). CDR3 sequence reads: CASSPAGTPPEQFF. CDR3 sequence (DNA): TGTGCCAGCAGCCCCGCCGGGACTCCTCCTGAGCAGTTCTTC.

The chain links TRBV30 to TRBJ2-2; 10 bases map to TRBD1. Looked up from germline, CDR1 is GTSNPN and CDR2 is SVGIG (reference sequence). This CDR3 contains 14 residues. V trimming: 5 bases; J trimming: 2 bases; junction bases outside the gene matches: 2. The CDR3 sequence: CAWDRGRNTGELFF. The CDR3 coding sequence is TGTGCCTGGGACAGGGGGCGCAACACCGGGGAGCTGTTTTTT.

This clone was observed once. The chain links TRBV5-5 to TRBJ2-7; 7 nucleotides line up with TRBD2. Unmatched junction bases numbered 4, after V lost 0 bases and J lost 1 base. This CDR3 spans 15 amino acids. Germline V gene data show CDR1 as SGHKS and CDR2 as YYEKEE (reference sequence). This chain's CDR3 is CASSLGLAESYEQYF. DNA for the CDR3: TGTGCCAGCAGCTTGGGTCTAGCGGAGTCCTACGAGCAGTACTTC. Full variable domain (outside the CDR3, taken from reference TRBV5-5 and TRBJ2-7): DAGVTQSPTHLIKTRGQQVTLRCSPISGHKSVSWYQQVLGQGPQFIFQYYEKEERGRGNFPDRFSARQFPNYSSELNVNALLLGDSALYLCASSLGLAESYEQYFGPGTRLTVT.

The J gene is TRBJ1-1, the V gene TRBV7-9; D perhaps matches TRBD1 (5 bases). From germline, CDR1 is SEHNR and CDR2 FQNEAQ (reference sequence). The CDR3 sequence is 14 residues long. Trimming removed 8 bases at V and 4 bases at J, with 17 bases between. Here the CDR3 DNA reads TGTGCCAGCTCAGAATCGGGGGGAGGCACTGAAGCTTTCTTT. It translates to CASSESGGGTEAFF.

The chain couples TRBV21-1 to TRBJ1-2. TRBV21-1 is classified as a pseudogene. This CDR3 region has 16 residues. The chain's CDR3 is CASSYDNGGVVDGYTF. The DNA of the CDR3 is TGTGCCAGCAGCTATGACAACGGGGGGGTCGTTGATGGCTACACCTTC.

V usage is TRBV5-5 and J usage is TRBJ1-2, with TRBD1 identical over 8 bases. Germline loops: CDR1 SGHKS, CDR2 YYEKEE (reference sequence). CDR3 length: 15 residues. The trim removed 2 bases at V and 1 base at J, leaving 4 bases unmatched. The CDR3 DNA sequence: TGTGCCAGCAGCTTTCTTGACAGGGGTAACTATGGCTACACCTTC. Residues: CASSFLDRGNYGYTF.

For this clone: The same CDR3 can be traced to other DNA sequences in this sample. CDR3 amino acids: CASSPGQGAWNEQFF. The CDR3 region has the DNA TGTGCCAGCTCACCGGGGCAGGGGGCTTGGAATGAGCAGTTCTTC. The V gene is TRBV18, the J gene TRBJ2-1; 8 positions match TRBD1. Trimming cost V 3 bases and J 7 bases; bases outside gene matches: 8. Germline loops: CDR1 KGHSH, CDR2 LQKENI. This CDR3 contains 15 residues.

V gene TRBV5-1 combines with J gene TRBJ1-6, with 8 bases lining up with TRBD1. This CDR3 comprises 16 residues. Germline CDR1 and CDR2: SGHRS and YFSETQ. J gave up 10 bases and V 4 bases, and 13 bases lay outside the gene matches. The chain's CDR3 is CASSPSSGGAASPLHF. CDR3 bases: TGCGCCAGCAGCCCCAGCTCAGGGGGCGCCGCCTCACCCCTCCACTTT.

V usage is TRBV5-6 and J usage is TRBJ2-1; 9 bases fit TRBD2. This CDR3 spans 17 amino acids. V trimming: 2 bases; J trimming: 5 bases; junction bases outside the gene matches: 11. CDR1 and CDR2 (germline): SGHDT, YYEEEE. The chain's CDR3 is CASSFLRREGPDNEQFF. The CDR3 DNA is TGTGCCAGCAGCTTTCTTCGGCGGGAGGGTCCAGACAATGAGCAGTTCTTC.

As concerns this clone: At one of its ends the junction is not consistent with the germline gene, which may arise from a read error. The rearrangement joins TRBV5-8 to TRBJ1-4; D gene uncertain. Germline values: CDR1 SGHTS, CDR2 YDEGEE. CDR3 length: 14 residues. The CDR3 is CASSFGVANEKLFF. CDR3 sequence (DNA): TGTGCCAGCAGCTTTGGAGTCGCTAACGAAAAACTGTTTTTT.

The V gene is TRBV7-8, the J gene TRBJ1-3, with a tentative D call TRBD1 (6 bases). Germline V gives CDR1 SGHVS, CDR2 FQNEAQ. Trimming cost V 2 bases and J 2 bases, with 10 bases left between them. The CDR3 spans 15 residues. The DNA for the CDR3 is TGTGCCAGCAGCTTATCAGACAGGCCTGGAAACACCATATATTTT. Encoded protein: CASSLSDRPGNTIYF.

This chain links TRBV7-3 with TRBJ2-1, with D tentatively TRBD1 (6 bases). Trimming took 5 bases from V and 4 from J, leaving 12 bases between them. Per germline, CDR1 SGHTA and CDR2 FQGTGA. The CDR3 length is 14 residues. The CDR3 DNA is TGTGCCAGCAGCCCGGGACACGATTACAATGAGCAGTTCTTC. Protein sequence: CASSPGHDYNEQFF.

The gene calls are TRBV6-5 and TRBJ2-1; D is perhaps TRBD1 (6 bases). CDR1 and CDR2 from the germline V gene are MNHEY and SVGAGI. The ends were cut back, 11 bases at V and 0 bases at J, with 14 bases in the middle. This CDR3 comprises 14 residues. The CDR3: CACQGQNSYNEQFF. DNA of the CDR3: TGTGCCTGTCAGGGGCAAAACTCCTACAATGAGCAGTTCTTC.

This clone was observed once. The chain has TRBV7-3 and TRBJ2-2, with 10 bases matching TRBD2. V lost 5 bases to trimming and J lost 7 bases; unmatched junction nucleotides: 7. CDR3 length equals 15 residues. The germline gives CDR1 SGHTA, CDR2 FQGTGA. The CDR3 loop is CASSVTGTSDGELFF. The CDR3, as DNA: TGTGCCAGCAGCGTCACCGGGACTAGCGACGGGGAGCTGTTTTTT.

The chain uses TRBV25-1 and TRBJ2-1; D unresolved. CDR3 length: 11 amino acids. Germline V CDR1 and CDR2: MGHDK, SYGVNS. Trimming cost V 4 bases and J 4 bases, with 2 bases left between them. CDR3: CASSAYNEQFF. The DNA of the CDR3 is TGTGCCAGCAGTGCATACAATGAGCAGTTCTTC.